The sequence of this T cell receptor (beta chain) was determined in a study of T cells in Graves' hyperthyroidism and ophthalmopathy (dated by TCRdb to 2018 to 2020). With respect to the entire study: Peripheral blood was collected at initial diagnosis, before any treatment. Prospective prediction of ophthalmopathy was tested in an independent validation cohort consisting of fewer than 20 hyperthyroidism patients and around 16 patients who later progressed to ophthalmopathy. The roughly 94 discovery patients were randomly divided into training and test sets at a 7:3 ratio. The study also compared thyroid tissue and blood T-cell repertoires from 5 to 7 Graves' hyperthyroidism patients. TCR Vbeta CDR3 sequencing of roughly 140 peripheral blood samples (over 40 ophthalmopathy, about 75 hyperthyroidism and roughly 17 progressor patients) is reported in the paper. To identify TCR V-J signatures that set the groups apart, the researchers used a discovery cohort of about a hundred patients, made up of roughly 40 with Graves' ophthalmopathy and around 58 with stable Graves' hyperthyroidism. Once sampling was done, hyperthyroidism patients were given methimazole at a starting dose of 30 mg daily, whereas ophthalmopathy patients were given high-dose intravenous methylprednisolone. The paper's findings and limits, for the study overall: In validation, the model predicted progression to ophthalmopathy with 55% to 71% sensitivity and less than 80% specificity, a median of approximately 6.5 months before onset. No statistical method was used to fix the sample size in advance, and group allocation was not hidden from the investigators. A 13 V-J signature model separated ophthalmopathy from stable hyperthyroidism, with 87.88% sensitivity and 81% to 82% specificity in cross-validation and 80%/75% in testing. Most expanded thyroid clonotypes (frequency above 0.001) were also detected in blood, suggesting blood repertoires may reflect thyroid immune responses.

The hyperthyroidism patients were between 18 and 65 years old and newly diagnosed, with a disease duration of less than 2 months. The study excluded patients with uncontrolled infections, other autoimmune diseases, pregnancy or lactation. Clinical symptoms, serum thyroxine and TRAb, thyroid ultrasound, and orbital computed tomography formed the basis for the diagnoses. Blood from progressor patients was collected at the time of first diagnosis with hyperthyroidism, before any ophthalmopathy symptoms had appeared. PBMCs were isolated from 7.5 to 10 ml of fresh peripheral blood by Ficoll-Paque density gradient centrifugation. Progressor patients were defined as those initially diagnosed with Graves' hyperthyroidism in whom ophthalmopathy developed during follow-up. Trizol reagent was used to extract total RNA, and RNA quality was then checked on an Agilent 2100 Bioanalyzer. Of note for this clonotype: The specificity of this receptor is unknown. Base qualities are not recorded, but no much larger clone differs from it by a single base.

Relative to germline, V is 7 bases shorter and J is 5 bases shorter, with 15 bases between their ends. There are 13 amino acids in the CDR3, from cysteine to phenylalanine inclusive. Left in the record is the CDR3 DNA by itself, 39 bases read in frame from the first base. From the germline V gene (reference sequence), CDR1 is DFQATT and CDR2 is SNEGSKA. TCR beta CDR3 regions were amplified from RNA transcripts. The TCR CDR3 was subjected to a first round of RT-PCR using the HTBI primer set and the Qiagen OneStep RT-PCR kit. The libraries were constructed in a second round of multiplex PCR and then size-selected and purified. The libraries were sequenced on an Illumina HiSeq2000 using paired-end 100 bp reads. Regarding the original processing steps: SOAPnuke was used to process the raw data, throwing out any read that contained adapters or uncalled bases, had a mean Phred below 15, or lacked an exact constant-primer or identifier match. COPE v1.2.5 was used to merge high-quality paired reads, and clonotypes were defined as unique nucleotide sequences. MiTCR v1.1 was used to align the clonotypes against IMGT TRBV, TRBD and TRBJ reference segments. Only V-J combinations with frequency above 0.0001, covering 98% to 99.2% of repertoires, were analysed. A TCS score was defined as the ratio between F50 (clonal expansion) and ExV (chaos), using BLOSUM62-based TCRdist between CDR3 peptides within each V-J. Welch's t-statistics and random forest reduced just over 500 V-J features to roughly 13, which were used in a naive Bayes classifier (R e1071). TCRdb reworked the public reads: Q25 trimming with fastp, MiXCR clone assembly, productive beta chains retained. Rows are unified per CDR3 protein, each entry keeping the most common DNA and genes. It is TCRdb's table, rather than the study itself, that gives the V and J calls and clone size. Across this sample there are some 350,000 distinct CDR3 sequences, with approximately 14% seen only once. Roughly a quarter of the sample rests with the top ten.

This receptor was taken from a woman aged 18-29 years with Graves' hyperthyroidism that later progressed to Graves' ophthalmopathy. Specimen: blood. This receptor chain uses TRBV20-1 and TRBJ1-5; a weak D assignment points to TRBD1 (5 bases agree). In nucleotides, the sequence is TGCAGTGGGGGGGGGTTTGAGGATCAGCCCCAGCATTTT. It translates to CSGGGFEDQPQHF.